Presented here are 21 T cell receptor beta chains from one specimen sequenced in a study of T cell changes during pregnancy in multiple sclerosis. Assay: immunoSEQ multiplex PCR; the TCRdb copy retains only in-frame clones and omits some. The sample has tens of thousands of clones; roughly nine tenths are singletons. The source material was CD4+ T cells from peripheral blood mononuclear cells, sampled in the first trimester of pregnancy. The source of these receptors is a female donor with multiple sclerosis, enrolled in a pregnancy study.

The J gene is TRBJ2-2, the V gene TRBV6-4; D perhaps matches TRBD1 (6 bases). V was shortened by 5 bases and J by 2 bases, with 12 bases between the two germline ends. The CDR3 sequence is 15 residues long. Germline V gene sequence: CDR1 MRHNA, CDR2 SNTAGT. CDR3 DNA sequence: TGTGCCAGCAGTACCCGACAGGTTAACACCGGGGAGCTGTTTTTT. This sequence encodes CASSTRQVNTGELFF.

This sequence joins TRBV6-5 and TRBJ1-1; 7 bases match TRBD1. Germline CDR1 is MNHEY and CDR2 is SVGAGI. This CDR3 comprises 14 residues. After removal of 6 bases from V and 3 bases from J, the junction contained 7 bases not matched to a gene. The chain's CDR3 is CASSLQGSDTEAFF. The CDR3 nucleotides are TGTGCCAGCAGCCTACAGGGGAGCGACACTGAAGCTTTCTTT.

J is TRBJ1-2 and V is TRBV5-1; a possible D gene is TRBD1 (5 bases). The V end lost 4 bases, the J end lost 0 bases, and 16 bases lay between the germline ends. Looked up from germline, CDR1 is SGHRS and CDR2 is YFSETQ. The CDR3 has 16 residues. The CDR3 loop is CASSRLGRGTNYGYTF. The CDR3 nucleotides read TGCGCCAGCAGCCGTTTGGGGCGGGGGACTAACTATGGCTACACCTTC.

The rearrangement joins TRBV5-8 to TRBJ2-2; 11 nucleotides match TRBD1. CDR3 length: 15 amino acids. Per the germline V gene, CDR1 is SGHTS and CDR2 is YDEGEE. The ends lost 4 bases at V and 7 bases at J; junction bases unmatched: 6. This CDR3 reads CASSPGTGGGGELFF. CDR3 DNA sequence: TGTGCCAGCAGCCCCGGGACAGGGGGTGGCGGGGAGCTGTTTTTT.

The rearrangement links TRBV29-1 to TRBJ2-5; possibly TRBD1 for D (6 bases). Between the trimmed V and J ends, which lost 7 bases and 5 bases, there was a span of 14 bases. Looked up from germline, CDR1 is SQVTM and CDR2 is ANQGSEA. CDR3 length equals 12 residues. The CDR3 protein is CSGSRGGETQYF. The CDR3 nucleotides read TGCAGCGGCAGCAGGGGCGGGGAGACCCAGTACTTC.

The CDR3 loop reads CASSRTGSYEQYF. The CDR3 region has the DNA TGTGCCAGCAGTCGGACAGGGAGCTACGAGCAGTACTTC. The chain has TRBV5-8 and TRBJ2-7; 8 bases align to TRBD1. Germline V gene sequence: CDR1 SGHTS, CDR2 YDEGEE. V lost 5 bases and J lost 3; bases outside the gene matches: 4. The CDR3 totals 13 residues.

DNA for the CDR3: TGTGCCAGTAGTACTCGGCGGGACAGCGCGAATCAGCCCCAGCATTTT. This translates into CASSTRRDSANQPQHF. V and J are TRBV19 and TRBJ1-5; 7 nucleotides line up with TRBD1. Germline V CDR1 and CDR2: LNHDA, SQIVND (reference sequence). Losses at the gene ends were 4 bases for V and 4 bases for J; bases not matched to a gene: 10. The CDR3 is made up of 16 amino acids.

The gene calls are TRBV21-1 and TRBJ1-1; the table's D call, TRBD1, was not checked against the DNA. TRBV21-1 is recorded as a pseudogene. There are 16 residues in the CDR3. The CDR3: CASSKPARRQGMKTFF. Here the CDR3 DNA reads TGTGCCAGCAGCAAACCGGCTCGTCGACAGGGCATGAAGACTTTCTTT.

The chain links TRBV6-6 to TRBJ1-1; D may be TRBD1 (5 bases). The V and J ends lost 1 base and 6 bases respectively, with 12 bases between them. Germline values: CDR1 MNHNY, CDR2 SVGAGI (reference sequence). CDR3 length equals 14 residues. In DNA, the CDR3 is TGTGCCAGCAGTTACTTCGGCAGGGTTGCTGAAGCTTTCTTT. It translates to CASSYFGRVAEAFF.

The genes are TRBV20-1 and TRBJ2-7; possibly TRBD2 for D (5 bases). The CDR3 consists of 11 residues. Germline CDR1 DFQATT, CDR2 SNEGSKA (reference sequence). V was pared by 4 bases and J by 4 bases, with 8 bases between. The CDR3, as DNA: TGCAGTGCTAAGACTACTTACGAGCAGTACTTC. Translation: CSAKTTYEQYF.

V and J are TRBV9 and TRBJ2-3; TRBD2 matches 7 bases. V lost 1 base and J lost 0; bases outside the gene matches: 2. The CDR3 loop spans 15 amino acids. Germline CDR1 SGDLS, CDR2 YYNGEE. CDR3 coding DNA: TGTGCCAGCAGCGTAATCGGGGGGAGCACAGATACGCAGTATTTT. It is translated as CASSVIGGSTDTQYF.

This chain's CDR3 is CAWSAQGYGYTF. The CDR3 DNA sequence: TGTGCCTGGAGTGCCCAGGGCTATGGCTACACCTTC. The rearrangement uses TRBV30 and TRBJ1-2, with a possible D match to TRBD1 (5 bases). The CDR3 runs 12 residues. Germline-derived CDR1 and CDR2 are GTSNPN and SVGIG (reference sequence). V was shortened by 1 base and J by 4 bases, with 7 bases between the two germline ends.

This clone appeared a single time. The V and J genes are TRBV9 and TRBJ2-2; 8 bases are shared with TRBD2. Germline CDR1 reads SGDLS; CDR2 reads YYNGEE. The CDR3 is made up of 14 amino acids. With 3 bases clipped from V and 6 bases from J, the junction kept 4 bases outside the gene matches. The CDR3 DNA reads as TGTGCCAGCAGCGCGGGAGGGGCTGCCGGGGAGCTGTTTTTT. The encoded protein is CASSAGGAAGELFF.

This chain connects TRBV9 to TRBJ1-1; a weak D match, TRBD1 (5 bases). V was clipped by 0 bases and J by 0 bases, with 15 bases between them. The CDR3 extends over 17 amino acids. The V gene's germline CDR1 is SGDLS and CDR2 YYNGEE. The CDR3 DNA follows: TGTGCCAGCAGCGTAGGTAGGAGGGGTTCCATGAACACTGAAGCTTTCTTT. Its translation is CASSVGRRGSMNTEAFF.

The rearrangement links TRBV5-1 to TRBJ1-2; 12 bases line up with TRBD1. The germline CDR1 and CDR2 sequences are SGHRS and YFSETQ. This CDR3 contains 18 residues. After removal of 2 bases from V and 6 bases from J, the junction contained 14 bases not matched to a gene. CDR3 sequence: CASSLLPQTGTGGNGYTF. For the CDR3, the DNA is TGCGCCAGCAGCTTACTCCCACAAACGGGGACAGGGGGCAATGGCTACACCTTC.

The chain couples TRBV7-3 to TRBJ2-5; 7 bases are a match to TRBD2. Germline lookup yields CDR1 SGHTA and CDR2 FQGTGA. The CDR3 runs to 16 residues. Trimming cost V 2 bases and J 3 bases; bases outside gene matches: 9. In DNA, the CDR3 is TGTGCCAGCAGCTTAGCCCCCCAGCGGGGTAAAGAGACCCAGTACTTC. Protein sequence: CASSLAPQRGKETQYF.

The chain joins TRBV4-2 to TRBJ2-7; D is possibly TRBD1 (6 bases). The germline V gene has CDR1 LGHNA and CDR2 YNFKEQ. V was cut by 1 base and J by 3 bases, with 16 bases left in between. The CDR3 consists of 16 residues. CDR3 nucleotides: TGTGCCAGCAGCCAAGCCGTCGGACAGAGTTTCTACGAGCAGTACTTC. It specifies CASSQAVGQSFYEQYF.

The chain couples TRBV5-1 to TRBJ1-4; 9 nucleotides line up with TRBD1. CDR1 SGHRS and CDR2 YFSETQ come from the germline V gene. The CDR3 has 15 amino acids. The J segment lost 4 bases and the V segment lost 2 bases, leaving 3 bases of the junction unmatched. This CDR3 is CASSLMTGGNEKLFF. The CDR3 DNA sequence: TGCGCCAGCAGCTTAATGACAGGGGGTAATGAAAAACTGTTTTTT.

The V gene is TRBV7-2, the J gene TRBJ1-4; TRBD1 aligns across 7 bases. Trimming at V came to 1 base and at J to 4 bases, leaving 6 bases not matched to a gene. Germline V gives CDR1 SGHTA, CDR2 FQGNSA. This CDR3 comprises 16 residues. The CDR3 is CASSLVGTANNEKLFF. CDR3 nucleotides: TGTGCCAGCAGCTTAGTCGGGACAGCCAATAATGAAAAACTGTTTTTT.

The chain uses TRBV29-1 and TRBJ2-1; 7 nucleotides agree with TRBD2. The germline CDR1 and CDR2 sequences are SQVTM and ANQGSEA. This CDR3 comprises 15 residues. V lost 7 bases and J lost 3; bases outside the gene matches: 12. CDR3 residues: CSAGGGAMSYNEQFF. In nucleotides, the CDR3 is TGCAGCGCGGGGGGTGGGGCTATGAGCTACAATGAGCAGTTCTTC.

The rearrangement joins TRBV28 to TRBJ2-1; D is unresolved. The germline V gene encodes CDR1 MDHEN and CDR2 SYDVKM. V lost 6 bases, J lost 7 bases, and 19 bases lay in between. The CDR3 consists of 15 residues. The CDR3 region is CASSSVMGAINEQFF. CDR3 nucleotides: TGTGCCAGCAGCTCGGTTATGGGCGCAATAAATGAGCAGTTCTTC.